This T cell receptor beta chain originates from a study of T cells in Graves' hyperthyroidism and ophthalmopathy. CDR3 length equals 18 residues. Trimming took 5 bases from V and 5 from J; bases not matched to a gene: 13. Amplified TCR beta CDR3 regions came from RNA transcripts. The HTBI primer set drove a first-round RT-PCR of the TCR CDR3. TCRdb used MiXCR to reprocess the multiplex PCR reads, holding one entry per CDR3 protein. The data contain about 360,000 distinct CDR3 sequences, approximately 25% of them singletons. This clonotype originated in a man aged 50-60 years with Graves' hyperthyroidism. The sequencing input was blood. V usage is TRBV12-3 or TRBV12-4 and J usage is TRBJ2-5; 14 bases align to TRBD2. CDR3 amino acids: CASSAGVTSGRAVETQYF. The CDR3 DNA is TGTGCCAGCAGTGCGGGGGTGACTAGCGGGAGGGCCGTTGAGACCCAGTACTTC.